This T cell receptor beta chain was found in a study of blood T cells in healthy people across ages. Study-wide points: With donor CMV status unknown, expanded clonotype changes were possibly confounded. A greater number of naive CD4+ cells and higher diversity distinguished long-lived donors from aged donors.

Note on this clonotype: The target antigen is unknown. The junction and the germline gene differ at one end; a read error may be behind it.

The germline V gene has CDR1 KGHSH and CDR2 LQKENI. The CDR3 runs 14 residues. For the second PCR, which ran for roughly 6 to 11 cycles, a sample-barcoded 5' primer and a J-beta primer mix were used. TCRdb used MiXCR to reprocess the 5' RACE reads, holding one entry per CDR3 protein. The table records roughly 1.6 million distinct CDR3 sequences, about 35% of them present only once. This rearrangement joins TRBV18 to TRBJ2-7; 7 nucleotides align to TRBD2. The specimen was blood. The sequence was collected from a woman aged 25 to 39 in good health. As DNA, the CDR3 is TGTGCCAGCGGGAGGGCCAGCGGAGACTACGGGCAGTACTTC. It specifies CASGRASGDYGQYF.